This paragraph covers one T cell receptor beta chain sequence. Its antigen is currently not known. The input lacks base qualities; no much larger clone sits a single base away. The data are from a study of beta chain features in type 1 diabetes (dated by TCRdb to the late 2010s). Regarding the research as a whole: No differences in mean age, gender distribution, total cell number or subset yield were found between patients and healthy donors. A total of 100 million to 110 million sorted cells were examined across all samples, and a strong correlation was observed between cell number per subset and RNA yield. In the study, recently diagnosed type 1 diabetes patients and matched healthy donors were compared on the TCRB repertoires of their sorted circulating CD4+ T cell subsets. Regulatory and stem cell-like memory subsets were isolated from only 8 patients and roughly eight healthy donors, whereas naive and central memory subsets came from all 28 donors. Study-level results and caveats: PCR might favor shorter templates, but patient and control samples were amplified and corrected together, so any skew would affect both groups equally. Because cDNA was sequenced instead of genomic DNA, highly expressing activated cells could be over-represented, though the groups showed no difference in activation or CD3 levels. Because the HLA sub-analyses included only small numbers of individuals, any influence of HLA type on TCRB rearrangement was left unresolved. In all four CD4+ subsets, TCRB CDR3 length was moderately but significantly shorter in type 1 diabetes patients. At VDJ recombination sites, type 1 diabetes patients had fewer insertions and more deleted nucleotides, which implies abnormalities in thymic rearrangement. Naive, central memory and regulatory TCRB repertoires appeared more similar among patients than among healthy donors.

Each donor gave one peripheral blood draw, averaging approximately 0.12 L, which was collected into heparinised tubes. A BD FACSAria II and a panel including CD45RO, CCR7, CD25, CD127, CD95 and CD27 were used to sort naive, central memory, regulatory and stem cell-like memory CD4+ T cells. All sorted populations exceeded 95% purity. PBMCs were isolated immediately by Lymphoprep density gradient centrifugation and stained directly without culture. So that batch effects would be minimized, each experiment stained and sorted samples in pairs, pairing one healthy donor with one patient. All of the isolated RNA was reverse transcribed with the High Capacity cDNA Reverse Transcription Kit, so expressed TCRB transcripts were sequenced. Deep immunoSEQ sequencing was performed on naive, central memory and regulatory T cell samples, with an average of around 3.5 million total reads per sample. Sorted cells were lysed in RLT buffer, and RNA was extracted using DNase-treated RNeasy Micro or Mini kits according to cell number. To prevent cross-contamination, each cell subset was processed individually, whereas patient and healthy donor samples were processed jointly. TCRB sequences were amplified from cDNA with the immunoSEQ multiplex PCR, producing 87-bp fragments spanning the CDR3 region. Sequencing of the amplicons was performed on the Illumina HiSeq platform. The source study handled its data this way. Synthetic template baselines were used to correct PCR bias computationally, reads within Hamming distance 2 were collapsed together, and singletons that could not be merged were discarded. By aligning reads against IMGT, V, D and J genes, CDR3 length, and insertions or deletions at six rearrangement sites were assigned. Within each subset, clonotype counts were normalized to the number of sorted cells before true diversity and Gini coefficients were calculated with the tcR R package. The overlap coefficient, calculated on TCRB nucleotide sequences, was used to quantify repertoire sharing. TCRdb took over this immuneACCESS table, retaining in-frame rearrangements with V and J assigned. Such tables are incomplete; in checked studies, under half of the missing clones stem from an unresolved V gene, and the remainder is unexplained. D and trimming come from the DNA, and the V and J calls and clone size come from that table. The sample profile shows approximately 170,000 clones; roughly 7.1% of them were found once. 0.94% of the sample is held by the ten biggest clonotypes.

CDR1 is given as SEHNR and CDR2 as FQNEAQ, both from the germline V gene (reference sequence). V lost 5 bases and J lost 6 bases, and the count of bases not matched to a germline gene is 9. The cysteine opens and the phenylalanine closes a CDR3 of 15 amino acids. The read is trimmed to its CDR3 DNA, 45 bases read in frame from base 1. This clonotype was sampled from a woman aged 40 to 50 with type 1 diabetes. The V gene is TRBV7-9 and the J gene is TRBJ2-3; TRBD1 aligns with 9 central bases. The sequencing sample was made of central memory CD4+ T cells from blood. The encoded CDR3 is CASSLGDRELDTQYF. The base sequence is TGTGCCAGCAGCCTCGGGGACAGGGAGTTGGATACGCAGTATTTT. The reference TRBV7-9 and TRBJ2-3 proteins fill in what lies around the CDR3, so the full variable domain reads DTGVSQNPRHKITKRGQNVTFRCDPISEHNRLYWYRQTLGQGPEFLTYFQNEAQLEKSRLLSDRFSAERPKGSFSTLEIQRTEQGDSAMYLCASSLGDRELDTQYFGPGTRLTVL.